These T cell receptor beta chains were read from a single sample in a study of cytomegalovirus exposure and HLA in healthy donors. Repertoires were generated with immunoSEQ multiplex PCR, while TCRdb's copy carries only in-frame clones and drops some. The sample holds under 150,000 clones, roughly 70% seen once. What was sequenced was PBMCs. These receptors all come from a man in his thirties or forties in good health and CMV-seronegative. Both conserved end residues are part of each CDR3. D genes are given only for firm matches. Size tells how often a clone was seen (once, few, many) or the class of an expanded clone, and some rows leave it out.

>TRBV2|TRBD1|TRBJ2-3|once
CASSYTTGVATDTQYF
TGTGCCAGCAGTTATACGACAGGGGTGGCCACAGATACGCAGTATTTT
>TRBV5-1|.|TRBJ1-2|.
CASSLQGGTRGYTF
TGCGCCAGCAGTCTACAGGGAGGGACGCGTGGCTACACCTTC
>TRBV6-5|TRBD1|TRBJ1-1|.
CASKYQGTGGSEAFF
TGTGCCAGCAAGTATCAGGGGACAGGGGGTAGTGAAGCTTTCTTT
>TRBV7-8|.|TRBJ1-1|.
CASSVDRNTEAFF
TGTGCCAGCAGCGTCGATAGGAACACTGAAGCTTTCTTT
>TRBV28|TRBD1|TRBJ2-1|.
CASRDRAYNEQFF
TGTGCCAGCAGGGACAGGGCCTACAATGAGCAGTTCTTC
>TRBV5-4|.|TRBJ2-7|once
CASSSLRQSSYEQYF
TGTGCCAGCAGCTCCCTACGACAGAGTTCCTACGAGCAGTACTTC
>TRBV6-5|TRBD1|TRBJ2-7|.
CASRSPWPPGQVNF
TGTGCCAGCAGATCCCCCTGGCCCCCGGGACAGGTTAACTTC
>TRBV14|TRBD2|TRBJ2-2|few
CASSQVRGTGELFF
TGTGCCAGCAGCCAAGTGCGGGGGACCGGGGAGCTGTTTTTT
>TRBV10-3|TRBD1|TRBJ2-7|.
CAISGDMGQVYEQYF
TGTGCCATCAGTGGAGATATGGGACAGGTCTACGAGCAGTACTTC
>TRBV7-9|TRBD2|TRBJ2-1|.
CASSLLGREGWNEQFF
TGTGCCAGCAGCCTCCTTGGGCGGGAGGGATGGAATGAGCAGTTCTTC
>TRBV7-9|TRBD1|TRBJ1-2|.
CASSPQGSGYTF
TGTGCCAGCAGCCCACAGGGGTCTGGCTACACCTTC
>TRBV4-2|TRBD2|TRBJ2-7|.
CASSPSGLAGGYEQYF
TGTGCCAGCAGCCCGTCCGGACTAGCGGGGGGCTACGAGCAGTACTTC
>TRBV18|.|TRBJ1-6|.
CASSPGDRLNSPLHF
TGTGCCAGCTCACCTGGAGACAGGCTCAATTCACCCCTCCACTTT
>TRBV7-9|TRBD2|TRBJ2-1|.
CASSETSGNNEQFF
TGTGCCAGCAGCGAGACTAGCGGGAACAATGAGCAGTTCTTC
>TRBV4-2|TRBD1|TRBJ2-7|few
CASSPTPGTGVGNEQYF
TGTGCCAGCAGCCCTACTCCCGGGACAGGGGTTGGTAACGAGCAGTACTTC
>TRBV28|TRBD1|TRBJ1-1|few
CASSLPGTENTEAFF
TGTGCCAGCAGTCTCCCCGGGACAGAGAACACTGAAGCTTTCTTT
>TRBV7-9|.|TRBJ2-5|.
CASSHRDGPETQYF
TGTGCCAGCAGCCACCGGGATGGCCCAGAGACCCAGTACTTC
>TRBV4-1|.|TRBJ1-1|.
CASSQEGEGVMNTEAFF
TGCGCCAGCAGCCAAGAGGGGGAGGGGGTTATGAACACTGAAGCTTTCTTT
>TRBV4-2|TRBD2|TRBJ2-7|once
CASSQDGTSGSFSYYEQYF
TGTGCCAGCAGCCAGGACGGGACTAGCGGGAGTTTCTCTTACTACGAGCAGTACTTC
>TRBV6-5|.|TRBJ2-7|.
CASSSGSFLYEQYF
TGTGCCAGCAGTTCCGGGAGCTTCCTATACGAGCAGTACTTC
>TRBV28|.|TRBJ2-7|.
CASRRQASYEQYF
TGTGCCAGCAGACGACAGGCCTCCTACGAGCAGTACTTC
>TRBV7-9|.|TRBJ1-2|few
CASSHYRQDFSTGYTF
TGTGCCAGCAGCCACTACCGACAGGACTTCTCCACGGGCTACACCTTC
>TRBV28|.|TRBJ2-7|.
CASRSYYEQYF
TGTGCCAGCAGATCTTATTACGAGCAGTACTTC
>TRBV7-6|TRBD1|TRBJ1-3|few
CASSPLLTGPNSGNTIYF
TGTGCCAGCAGTCCTCTTTTGACAGGGCCAAACTCTGGAAACACCATATATTTT
>TRBV9|TRBD1|TRBJ1-1|.
CASTRDRQNTEAFF
TGTGCCAGCACCCGGGACAGGCAGAACACTGAAGCTTTCTTT
>TRBV29-1|TRBD1|TRBJ2-1|.
CSVEQGVEQFF
TGCAGCGTTGAGCAGGGGGTTGAGCAGTTCTTC
>TRBV27|TRBD2|TRBJ2-3|.
CASSSSFHGSGGRGDTQYF
TGTGCCAGCAGTTCCTCATTTCACGGAAGCGGGGGGCGGGGAGATACGCAGTATTTT
>TRBV7-9|TRBD2|TRBJ2-7|.
CASSLARGGEYEQYF
TGTGCCAGCAGCTTAGCGCGGGGGGGAGAGTACGAGCAGTACTTC
>TRBV2|TRBD1|TRBJ2-3|once
CASSKGQASDTQYF
TGTGCCAGCAGTAAGGGACAGGCCTCAGATACGCAGTATTTT
>TRBV5-1|.|TRBJ2-3|.
CASSFPLATDTQYF
TGCGCCAGCAGCTTCCCCCTGGCCACAGATACGCAGTATTTT
>TRBV5-6|.|TRBJ2-3|.
CASSFRLQGDTQYF
TGTGCCAGCAGCTTCCGATTACAGGGAGATACGCAGTATTTT
>TRBV7-9|.|TRBJ1-4|.
CASSLGGAEKLFF
TGTGCCAGCAGCTTAGGAGGAGCAGAAAAACTGTTTTTT
>TRBV28|.|TRBJ1-2|.
CASSLGQGYYGYTF
TGTGCCAGCAGTTTGGGGCAGGGATACTATGGCTACACCTTC